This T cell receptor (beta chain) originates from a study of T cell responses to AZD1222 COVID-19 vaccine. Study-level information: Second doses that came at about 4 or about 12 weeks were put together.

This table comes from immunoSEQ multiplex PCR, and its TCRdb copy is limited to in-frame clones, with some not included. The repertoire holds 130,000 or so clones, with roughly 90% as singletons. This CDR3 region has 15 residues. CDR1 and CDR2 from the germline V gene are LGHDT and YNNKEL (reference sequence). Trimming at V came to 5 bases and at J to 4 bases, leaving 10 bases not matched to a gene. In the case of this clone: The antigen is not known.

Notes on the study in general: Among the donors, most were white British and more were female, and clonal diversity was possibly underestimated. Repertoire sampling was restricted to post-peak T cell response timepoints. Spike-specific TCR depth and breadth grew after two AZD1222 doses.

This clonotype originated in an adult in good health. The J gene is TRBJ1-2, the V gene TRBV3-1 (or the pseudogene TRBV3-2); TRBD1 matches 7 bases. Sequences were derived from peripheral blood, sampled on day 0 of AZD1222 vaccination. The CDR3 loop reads CASSSRTGRGYGYTF. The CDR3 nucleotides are TGTGCCAGCAGCTCACGGACAGGCCGGGGCTATGGCTACACCTTC.